Listed below are T cell receptor beta chains from one sample, sequenced in a study of blood T cell repertoires in COVID-19. Clones were read by immunoSEQ multiplex PCR, and TCRdb kept only the in-frame ones, dropping some. The top ten hold under 3% of the sample, which has fewer than 250,000 clones, 75% to 90% seen once. Sequenced sample: peripheral blood. These TCRs come from an older woman with active or convalescent COVID-19. The CDR3 runs from the conserved cysteine through the conserved F or W. Fields, in order: clone size, J gene, V gene, D gene, CDR3 DNA, CDR3 protein. A D gene is named only where the DNA matches it firmly. Size values are once, few and many counts, or a class for expanded clones, and some rows have none.

once | TRBJ1-4 | TRBV7-2 | . | TGTGCCAGCAGCTTATTAGGCAGGGTCGAAAAACTGTTTTTT | CASSLLGRVEKLFF
. | TRBJ2-5 | TRBV27 | TRBD2 | TGTGCCAGCAGTTTAAATGGAGCGGGAGGAGAGACCCAGTACTTC | CASSLNGAGGETQYF
. | TRBJ2-1 | TRBV6-5 | TRBD2 | TGTGCCAGCAGCCTAGCGGGTTACAATGAGCAGTTCTTC | CASSLAGYNEQFF
. | TRBJ1-4 | TRBV14 | . | TGTGCCAGCTCACAGGGACTACTCAATGAAAAACTGTTTTTT | CASSQGLLNEKLFF
. | TRBJ1-1 | TRBV3-1/TRBV3-2 | TRBD1 | TGTGCCAGCAGCCTTAGACAGGGGTTGGCTGAAGCTTTCTTT | CASSLRQGLAEAFF
. | TRBJ1-2 | TRBV5-1 | . | TGCGCCAGCAGCTTGGAGCCAGGAATGGACTATGGCTACACCTTC | CASSLEPGMDYGYTF
few | TRBJ2-7 | TRBV6-5 | . | TGTGCCAGCAGTTACTCCCGGGGGTACGAGCAGTACTTC | CASSYSRGYEQYF
few | TRBJ1-1 | TRBV28 | . | TGTGCCAGCAGTTTATTCTACCTCGGGGAGAACACTGAAGCTTTCTTT | CASSLFYLGENTEAFF
once | TRBJ1-6 | TRBV2 | TRBD1 | TGTGCCAGCAGCCACGGACAGGGGGCCTTCTATAATTCACCCCTCCACTTT | CASSHGQGAFYNSPLHF
. | TRBJ2-3 | TRBV4-2 | . | TGTGCCAGCAGCCAAGCAAACTGGGGCTCAAGAGACACAGATACGCAGTATTTT | CASSQANWGSRDTDTQYF
. | TRBJ1-3 | TRBV9 | . | TGTGCCAGCAGCGCACAGGGAGGAAACACCATATATTTT | CASSAQGGNTIYF
. | TRBJ2-7 | TRBV2 | . | TGTGCCAGCAGTGGATGGACGGGGGAGCAGTACTTC | CASSGWTGEQYF